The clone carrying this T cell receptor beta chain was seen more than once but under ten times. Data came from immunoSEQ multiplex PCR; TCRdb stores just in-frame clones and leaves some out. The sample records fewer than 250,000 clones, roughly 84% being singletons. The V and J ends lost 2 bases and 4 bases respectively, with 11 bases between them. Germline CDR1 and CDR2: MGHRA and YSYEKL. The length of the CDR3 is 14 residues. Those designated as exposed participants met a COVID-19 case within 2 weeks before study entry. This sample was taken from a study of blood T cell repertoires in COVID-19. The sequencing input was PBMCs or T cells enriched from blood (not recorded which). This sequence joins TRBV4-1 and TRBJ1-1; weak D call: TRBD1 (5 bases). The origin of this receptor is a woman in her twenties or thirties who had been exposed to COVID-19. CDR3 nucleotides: TGCGCCAGCAGCCAATACGACAGTCGCACTGAAGCTTTCTTT. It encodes CASSQYDSRTEAFF.